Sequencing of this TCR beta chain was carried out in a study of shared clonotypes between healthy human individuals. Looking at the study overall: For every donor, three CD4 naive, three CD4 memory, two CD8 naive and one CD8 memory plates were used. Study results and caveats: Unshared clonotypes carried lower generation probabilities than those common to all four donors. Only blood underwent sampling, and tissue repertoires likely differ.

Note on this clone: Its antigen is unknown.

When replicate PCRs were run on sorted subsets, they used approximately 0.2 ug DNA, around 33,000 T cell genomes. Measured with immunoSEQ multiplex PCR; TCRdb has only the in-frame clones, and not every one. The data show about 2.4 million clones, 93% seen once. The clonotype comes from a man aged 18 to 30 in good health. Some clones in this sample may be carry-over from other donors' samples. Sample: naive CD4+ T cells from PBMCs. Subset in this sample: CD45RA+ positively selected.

The CDR3 DNA reads as TGCGCCAGCAGCTTGGTGGTGGATTTCAATGAGCAGTTCTTC. This encodes CASSLVVDFNEQFF. The V and J genes are TRBV5-1 and TRBJ2-1; D is ambiguous. The length of the CDR3 is 14 residues. V lost 0 bases, J lost 6 bases, and 10 bases lay in between. Germline V gene lookup returns CDR1 SGHRS and CDR2 YFSETQ.